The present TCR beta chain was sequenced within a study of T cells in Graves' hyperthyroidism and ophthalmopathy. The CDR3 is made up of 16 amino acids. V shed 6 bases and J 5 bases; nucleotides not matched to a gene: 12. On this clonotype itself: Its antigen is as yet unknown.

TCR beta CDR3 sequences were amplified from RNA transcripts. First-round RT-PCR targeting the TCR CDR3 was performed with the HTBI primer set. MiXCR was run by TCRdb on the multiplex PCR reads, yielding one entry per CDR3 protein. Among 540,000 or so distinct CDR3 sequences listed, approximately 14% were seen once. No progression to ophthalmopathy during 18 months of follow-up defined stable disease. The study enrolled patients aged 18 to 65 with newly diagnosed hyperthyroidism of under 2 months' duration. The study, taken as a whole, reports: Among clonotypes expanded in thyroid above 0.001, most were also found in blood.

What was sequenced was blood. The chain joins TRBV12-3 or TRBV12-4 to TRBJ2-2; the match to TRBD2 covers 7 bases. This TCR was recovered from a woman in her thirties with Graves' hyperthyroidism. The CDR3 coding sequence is TGTGCCAGCAGACCCCTGCCGGGAGGAGATACCGGGGAGCTGTTTTTT. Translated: CASRPLPGGDTGELFF.